A selection of T cell receptor beta chains follows, all from one sample in a study of blood T cell repertoires in COVID-19. Method: immunoSEQ multiplex PCR; TCRdb's copy keeps in-frame clones and lacks some. The sample consists of some 260,000 clones, about 90% of them appearing once. The sample taken for sequencing was peripheral blood. The receptor set was obtained from a woman between 70 and 85 years old with COVID-19, enrolled during active disease. The CDR3 runs from the conserved cysteine through the conserved F or W. A D gene is named only where the DNA matches it firmly. Not all rows give a size; the values are once, few, many and, for expanded clones, a class.

abundance: .
v_gene: TRBV29-1
j_gene: TRBJ1-4
d_gene: TRBD1
CDR3nt: TGCAGCGTTGCGCAGGGGGCTAGAGGTGAAAAACTGTTTTTT
CDR3aa: CSVAQGARGEKLFF

abundance: .
v_gene: TRBV5-4
j_gene: TRBJ1-5
d_gene: .
CDR3nt: TGTGCCAGCAGCGGCCGGGACTACGTAAATCAGCCCCAGCATTTT
CDR3aa: CASSGRDYVNQPQHF

abundance: once
v_gene: TRBV19
j_gene: TRBJ1-2
d_gene: .
CDR3nt: TGTGCCAGTAGTATTACAGGAGAACCCTATGGCTACACCTTC
CDR3aa: CASSITGEPYGYTF

abundance: .
v_gene: TRBV20-1
j_gene: TRBJ2-5
d_gene: .
CDR3nt: TGCAGTGCTTGGAGAGAGACCCAGTACTTC
CDR3aa: CSAWRETQYF

abundance: .
v_gene: TRBV27
j_gene: TRBJ2-7
d_gene: .
CDR3nt: TGTGCCAGCAGTTTAAGGGTCAGGGGCTCTACCGAGCAGTACTTC
CDR3aa: CASSLRVRGSTEQYF

abundance: .
v_gene: TRBV4-2
j_gene: TRBJ2-6
d_gene: .
CDR3nt: TGTGCCAGCAGCCAAGATCACGTGGTGAGCTCTGGGGCCAACGTCCTGACTTTC
CDR3aa: CASSQDHVVSSGANVLTF

abundance: once
v_gene: TRBV19
j_gene: TRBJ2-7
d_gene: .
CDR3nt: TGTGCCAGTAGGCATAAAGACAACCCCTACGAGCAGTACTTC
CDR3aa: CASRHKDNPYEQYF

abundance: .
v_gene: TRBV27
j_gene: TRBJ1-3
d_gene: .
CDR3nt: TGTGCCAGCAGTACAGGGGGAAACACCATATATTTT
CDR3aa: CASSTGGNTIYF

abundance: .
v_gene: TRBV11-3
j_gene: TRBJ2-3
d_gene: TRBD2
CDR3nt: TGTGCCAGCAGTCTACCCATAGCGGGAAGCACAGATACGCAGTATTTT
CDR3aa: CASSLPIAGSTDTQYF

abundance: .
v_gene: TRBV29-1
j_gene: TRBJ2-2
d_gene: .
CDR3nt: TGCAGCGTTGAGGTGCAGGGTGGCACCGGGGAGCTGTTTTTT
CDR3aa: CSVEVQGGTGELFF

abundance: few
v_gene: TRBV19
j_gene: TRBJ1-2
d_gene: TRBD1
CDR3nt: TGTGCCAGTAGTATAGGTCTCGGACAGGGCGATTACGGCTACACCTTC
CDR3aa: CASSIGLGQGDYGYTF

abundance: .
v_gene: TRBV6-1
j_gene: TRBJ2-7
d_gene: .
CDR3nt: TGTGCCAGCAGTGTGGTCCTTTCGGGCGACTACTACGAGCAGTACTTC
CDR3aa: CASSVVLSGDYYEQYF

abundance: .
v_gene: TRBV18
j_gene: TRBJ2-2
d_gene: TRBD1
CDR3nt: TGTGCCAGCTCAACCGGGACAGGACTTACCGGGGAGCTGTTTTTT
CDR3aa: CASSTGTGLTGELFF

abundance: once
v_gene: TRBV28
j_gene: TRBJ1-6
d_gene: .
CDR3nt: TGTGCCAGCAGTTCGACGTCGGGGGGGGACTCACCCCTCCACTTT
CDR3aa: CASSSTSGGDSPLHF

abundance: .
v_gene: TRBV27
j_gene: TRBJ2-1
d_gene: TRBD2
CDR3nt: TGTGCCAGCACCGGATATGGACTAGCGGGACGGGACAATGAGCAGTTCTTC
CDR3aa: CASTGYGLAGRDNEQFF

abundance: .
v_gene: TRBV5-4
j_gene: TRBJ2-5
d_gene: TRBD2
CDR3nt: TGTGCCAGCAGCTTGGGGGTAGCGGGAGGTTTTGGGACCCAGTACTTC
CDR3aa: CASSLGVAGGFGTQYF

abundance: .
v_gene: TRBV27
j_gene: TRBJ1-5
d_gene: TRBD1
CDR3nt: TGTGCCAGCAGTCCGATGGGACAGGGAAATCAGCCCCAGCATTTT
CDR3aa: CASSPMGQGNQPQHF

abundance: .
v_gene: TRBV7-3
j_gene: TRBJ2-3
d_gene: .
CDR3nt: TGTGCCAGCAGCTTAGCGGGACGACTCACAGATACGCAGTATTTT
CDR3aa: CASSLAGRLTDTQYF

abundance: .
v_gene: TRBV28
j_gene: TRBJ2-2
d_gene: .
CDR3nt: TGTGCCAGCTCCCAGGGCGGTACCGGGGAGCTGTTTTTT
CDR3aa: CASSQGGTGELFF

abundance: .
v_gene: TRBV24-1
j_gene: TRBJ2-1
d_gene: TRBD1
CDR3nt: TGTGCCACCAGGGGGGACAGGGGGCAGAATGAGCAGTTCTTC
CDR3aa: CATRGDRGQNEQFF

abundance: .
v_gene: TRBV11-2
j_gene: TRBJ2-1
d_gene: .
CDR3nt: TGTGCCAGCAGCTTGGACAGTCCTTCCTACAATGAGCAGTTCTTC
CDR3aa: CASSLDSPSYNEQFF

abundance: .
v_gene: TRBV28
j_gene: TRBJ1-5
d_gene: TRBD1
CDR3nt: TGTGCCAGCAGCGGATCCGGGACAGGGGGCCGTCAGCCCCAGCATTTT
CDR3aa: CASSGSGTGGRQPQHF

abundance: .
v_gene: TRBV6-5
j_gene: TRBJ1-3
d_gene: .
CDR3nt: TGTGCCAGCAGTTACGGCGGGAGCTCTGGAAACACCATATATTTT
CDR3aa: CASSYGGSSGNTIYF

abundance: .
v_gene: TRBV7-2
j_gene: TRBJ2-7
d_gene: .
CDR3nt: TGTGCCAGCAGCTTATCCCGTCCGGACGAGCAGTACTTC
CDR3aa: CASSLSRPDEQYF